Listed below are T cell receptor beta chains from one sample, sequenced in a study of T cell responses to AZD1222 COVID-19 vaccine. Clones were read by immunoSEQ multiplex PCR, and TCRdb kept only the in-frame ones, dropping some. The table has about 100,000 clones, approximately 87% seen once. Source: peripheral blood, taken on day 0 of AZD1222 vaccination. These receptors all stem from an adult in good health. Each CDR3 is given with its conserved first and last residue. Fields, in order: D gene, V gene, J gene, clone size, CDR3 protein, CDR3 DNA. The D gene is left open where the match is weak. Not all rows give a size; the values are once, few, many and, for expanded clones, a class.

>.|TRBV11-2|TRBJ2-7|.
CATEGGSEQYF
TGTGCCACGGAGGGCGGTTCCGAGCAGTACTTC
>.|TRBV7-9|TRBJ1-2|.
CASGANNYGYTF
TGTGCCTCCGGGGCAAATAACTATGGCTACACCTTC
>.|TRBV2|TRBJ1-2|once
CASRGATTQGYTF
TGTGCCAGCAGGGGGGCCACCACGCAGGGCTACACCTTC
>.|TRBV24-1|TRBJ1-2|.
CATSKSDYGYTF
TGTGCCACCAGTAAGTCCGACTATGGCTACACCTTC
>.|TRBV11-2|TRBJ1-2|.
CASSLDRGVSGYTF
TGTGCCAGCAGCTTAGATCGGGGGGTTTCTGGCTACACCTTC
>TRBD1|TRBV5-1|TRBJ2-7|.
CASSGRDRAYEQYF
TGCGCCAGCAGCGGCCGGGACAGGGCCTACGAGCAGTACTTC
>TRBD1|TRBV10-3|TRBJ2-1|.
CATRDRGNEQFF
TGTGCCACCCGGGACAGGGGCAATGAGCAGTTCTTC
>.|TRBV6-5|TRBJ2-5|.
CASRLGRQETQYF
TGTGCCAGCAGGCTCGGGAGACAAGAGACCCAGTACTTC
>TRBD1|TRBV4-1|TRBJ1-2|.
CASSRLGQLLNYGYTF
TGCGCCAGCAGCCGTCTGGGACAGCTATTGAACTATGGCTACACCTTC
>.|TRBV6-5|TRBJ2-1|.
CASSYDRENEQFF
TGTGCCAGCAGTTACGACCGGGAGAATGAGCAGTTCTTC
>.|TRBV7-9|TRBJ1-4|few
CASSSGVWVTNEKLFF
TGTGCCAGCAGTTCCGGGGTATGGGTAACTAATGAAAAACTGTTTTTT
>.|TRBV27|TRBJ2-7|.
CASSLKPTGEQYF
TGTGCCAGCAGTTTAAAACCAACTGGCGAGCAGTACTTC
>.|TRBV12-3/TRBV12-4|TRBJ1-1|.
CASSLDSTWAAFF
TGTGCCAGCAGTTTAGACTCGACCTGGGCTGCTTTCTTT
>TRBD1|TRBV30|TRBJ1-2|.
CAWSENRGLSGYTF
TGTGCCTGGAGTGAAAACAGGGGCTTAAGTGGCTACACCTTC
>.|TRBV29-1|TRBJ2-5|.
CSVESGGETQYF
TGCAGCGTTGAATCCGGAGGAGAGACCCAGTACTTC
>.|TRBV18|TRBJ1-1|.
CASQSSLNTEAFF
TGTGCCAGCCAGAGCAGCCTGAACACTGAAGCTTTCTTT
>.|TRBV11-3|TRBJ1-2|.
CASSSQGYGYTF
TGTGCCAGCAGCTCACAGGGATATGGCTACACCTTC
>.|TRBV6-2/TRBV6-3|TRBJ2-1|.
CASSSLGGLPVINEQFF
TGTGCCAGCAGTTCCTTGGGTGGCCTCCCCGTCATCAATGAGCAGTTCTTC
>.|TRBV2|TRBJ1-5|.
CASSVKGFAQPQHF
TGTGCCAGCAGTGTCAAGGGATTCGCGCAGCCCCAGCATTTT
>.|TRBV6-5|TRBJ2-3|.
CASRRAKGDTQYF
TGTGCCAGCCGTCGAGCGAAGGGGGATACGCAGTATTTT
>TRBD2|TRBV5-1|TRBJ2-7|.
CASSFLAGPSSYEQYF
TGCGCCAGCAGCTTCCTAGCGGGACCGAGCTCCTACGAGCAGTACTTC
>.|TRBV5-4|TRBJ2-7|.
CASTPGVGGRRGEQYF
TGTGCCAGCACCCCCGGGGTCGGGGGACGGCGGGGCGAGCAGTACTTC
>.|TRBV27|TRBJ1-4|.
CASSSSLGIRNEKLFF
TGTGCCAGCAGTTCGTCCCTGGGCATTAGGAATGAAAAACTGTTTTTT
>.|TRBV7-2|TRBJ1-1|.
CASSPQPLLSPEAFF
TGTGCCAGCAGCCCCCAGCCCCTTCTGAGTCCTGAAGCTTTCTTT
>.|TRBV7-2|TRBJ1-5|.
CASTPDPPGPQHF
TGTGCCAGCACTCCGGACCCACCAGGGCCCCAGCATTTT
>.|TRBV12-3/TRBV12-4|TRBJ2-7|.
CASSLGTPYEQYF
TGTGCCAGCAGTTTAGGGACTCCCTACGAGCAGTACTTC
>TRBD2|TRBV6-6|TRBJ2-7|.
CASTISGGTYEQYF
TGTGCCAGCACTATTAGCGGGGGGACCTACGAGCAGTACTTC
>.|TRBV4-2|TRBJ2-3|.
CASSHPTATRGSSTDTQYF
TGTGCCAGCAGCCACCCCACAGCAACTAGGGGATCTAGCACAGATACGCAGTATTTT
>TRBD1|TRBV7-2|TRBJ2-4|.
CASSFGTGGTNIQYF
TGTGCCAGCAGCTTCGGGACAGGGGGCACGAACATTCAGTACTTC
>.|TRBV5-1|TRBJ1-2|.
CASSPEGALYGYTF
TGCGCCAGCAGCCCCGAGGGAGCGCTATATGGCTACACCTTC
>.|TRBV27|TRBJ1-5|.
CASSLIMGQGNQPQHF
TGTGCCAGCAGTTTGATCATGGGGCAGGGCAATCAGCCCCAGCATTTT
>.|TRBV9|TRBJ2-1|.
CASSARSYNEQFF
TGTGCCAGCAGCGCCCGCTCCTACAATGAGCAGTTCTTC
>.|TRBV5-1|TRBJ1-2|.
CASSPSSGGNTF
TGCGCCAGCAGTCCGTCCAGTGGGGGCAACACCTTC
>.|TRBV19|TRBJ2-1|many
CASSSQRGSDEQFF
TGTGCCAGTAGTTCCCAAAGAGGGAGTGATGAGCAGTTCTTC
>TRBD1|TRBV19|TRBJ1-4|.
CASSPQTGSGEKLFF
TGTGCCAGTAGCCCGCAGACAGGGTCTGGCGAAAAACTGTTTTTT
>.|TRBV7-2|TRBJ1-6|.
CVSSGSRASYNSPLHF
TGTGTCAGCAGCGGATCAAGAGCGTCCTATAATTCACCCCTCCACTTT
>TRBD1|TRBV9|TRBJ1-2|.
CASSVYPTGGNYGYTF
TGTGCCAGCAGCGTTTATCCGACAGGGGGGAACTATGGCTACACCTTC
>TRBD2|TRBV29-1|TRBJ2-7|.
CSVERTATSGRSYEQYF
TGCAGCGTTGAGCGGACAGCCACTAGCGGGAGGTCCTACGAGCAGTACTTC
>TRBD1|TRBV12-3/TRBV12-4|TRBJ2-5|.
CASTGTAQETQYF
TGTGCCAGCACCGGGACAGCCCAAGAGACCCAGTACTTC
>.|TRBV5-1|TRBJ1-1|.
CASSKTQVAGTEAFF
TGCGCCAGCAGCAAAACCCAGGTTGCCGGCACTGAAGCTTTCTTT
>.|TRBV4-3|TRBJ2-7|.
CASSQDFAGREQYF
TGCGCCAGCAGCCAAGATTTCGCAGGGAGGGAGCAGTACTTC
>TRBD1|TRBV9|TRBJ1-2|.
CASSETGGAGYTF
TGTGCCAGCAGCGAAACAGGGGGCGCTGGCTACACCTTC
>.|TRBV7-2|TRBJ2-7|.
CASSPGRGAQLLSSYEQYF
TGTGCCAGCAGCCCGGGTCGGGGGGCGCAGCTCCTAAGCTCCTACGAGCAGTACTTC
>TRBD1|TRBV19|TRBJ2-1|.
CAVSGDRGFSEQFF
TGTGCCGTCAGCGGGGACAGGGGTTTTAGTGAGCAGTTCTTC
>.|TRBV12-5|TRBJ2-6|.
CASDYKGQGSGANVLTF
TGTGCTAGTGACTACAAAGGGCAGGGCTCGGGGGCCAACGTCCTGACTTTC
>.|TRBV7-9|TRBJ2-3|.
CASSPWVSSRVTDTQYF
TGTGCCAGCAGCCCCTGGGTCTCCAGTCGAGTCACAGATACGCAGTATTTT
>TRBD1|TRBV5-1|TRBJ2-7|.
CASSWGTGVYEQYF
TGCGCCAGCAGCTGGGGGACAGGGGTGTACGAGCAGTACTTC
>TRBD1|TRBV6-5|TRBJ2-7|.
CASSYGDRAFYEQYF
TGTGCCAGCAGTTACGGTGACAGGGCCTTCTACGAGCAGTACTTC
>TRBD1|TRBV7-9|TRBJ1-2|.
CASSLSQTGNYGYTF
TGTGCCAGCAGCCTCTCTCAGACAGGGAACTATGGCTACACCTTC
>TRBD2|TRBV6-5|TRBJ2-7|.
CASRPHGGGYEQYF
TGTGCCAGCAGACCACACGGGGGGGGCTACGAGCAGTACTTC
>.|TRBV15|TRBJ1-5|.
CATSRDYSNQPQHF
TGTGCCACCAGCAGGGACTATAGCAATCAGCCCCAGCATTTT
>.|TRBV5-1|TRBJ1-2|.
CASSLSSGGNYGYTF
TGCGCCAGCAGCTTGTCGAGCGGGGGGAACTATGGCTACACCTTC
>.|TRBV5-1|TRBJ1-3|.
CASSWGLGNTIYF
TGCGCCAGCAGCTGGGGACTGGGGAACACCATATATTTT
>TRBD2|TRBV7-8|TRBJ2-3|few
CASSLASIAGGRTDTQYF
TGTGCCAGCAGCTTAGCGAGTATAGCGGGGGGGCGCACAGATACGCAGTATTTT
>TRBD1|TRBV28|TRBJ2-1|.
CASSRDRGRVGVWDEQFF
TGTGCCAGCAGCCGGGACAGGGGGCGCGTAGGCGTCTGGGATGAGCAGTTCTTC